Presented here are 18 T cell receptor beta chains from one specimen sequenced in a study of radiation and T cells in renal cell carcinoma. This sample's time point: baseline pretreatment blood. Treatment reported: 15 Gy SBRT to primary tumor, nephrectomy 4 weeks later. Here immunoSEQ multiplex PCR was the method, and the copy in TCRdb shows in-frame clones only, minus some. The sample gives approximately 63,000 clones, 65% to 85% of which show up once; 6% to 8% is in the top ten. Sample: blood, taken from a patient whose treatment included radiotherapy and nephrectomy. The receptors originated from a man aged 55 to 70 with renal cell carcinoma.

The genes are TRBV29-1 and TRBJ2-2, with TRBD2 matching 8 bases. The germline V gene has CDR1 SQVTM and CDR2 ANQGSEA. This CDR3 comprises 14 residues. V dropped 4 bases and J dropped 6; count of bases not matched to a gene: 7. CDR3 DNA sequence: TGCAGCGTTGGCCGGGAGGGCCTAGCCGGGGAGCTGTTTTTT. Translating it yields CSVGREGLAGELFF.

The chain combines TRBV10-3 with TRBJ1-3, with D hard to call. Per the germline V gene, CDR1 is ENHRY and CDR2 is SYGVKD. The length of the CDR3 is 13 residues. V was trimmed by 10 bases and J by 0 bases, leaving 10 bases between them. The CDR3 sequence: CATSPDSGNTIYF. In DNA form, the CDR3 reads TGTGCCACCTCCCCAGACTCTGGAAACACCATATATTTT.

J is TRBJ1-6 and V is TRBV19; D is undetermined. The CDR3 covers 19 residues. The ends were cut back, 8 bases at V and 0 bases at J, with 23 bases in the middle. Germline V CDR1 and CDR2: LNHDA, SQIVND (reference sequence). The CDR3 DNA sequence: TGTGCCAGTTCTACCCGGACTTACGGCCGAAGCTCCTATAATTCACCCCTCCACTTT. It yields the protein CASSTRTYGRSSYNSPLHF.

This clone was seen once. This chain uses TRBV15 with TRBJ2-1; a possible D gene is TRBD1 (7 bases). The CDR3 spans 16 residues. Germline V gives CDR1 LNHNV, CDR2 YYDKDF (reference sequence). Trimming removed 3 bases from V and 4 bases from J, with 16 bases in between. The CDR3 spells CATSRTGGGAYNEQFF. The DNA of the CDR3 is TGTGCCACCAGCAGGACTGGAGGGGGCGCGTACAATGAGCAGTTCTTC. Full variable domain (missing parts from reference TRBV15 and TRBJ2-1): DAMVIQNPRYQVTQFGKPVTLSCSQTLNHNVMYWYQQKSSQAPKLLFHYYDKDFNNEADTPDNFQSRRPNTSFCFLDIRSPGLGDTAMYLCATSRTGGGAYNEQFFGPGTRLTVL.

This chain connects TRBV11-2 to TRBJ1-2; the D gene is possibly TRBD1 (5 bases). The CDR3 has 16 residues. Looked up from germline, CDR1 is SGHAT and CDR2 is FQNNGV. The V end lost 4 bases, the J end lost 4 bases, and 19 bases lay between the germline ends. The CDR3 DNA sequence: TGTGCCAGCAGCTCCTTGAGAGGGGCTCCGGTCTATGGCTACACCTTC. Translated: CASSSLRGAPVYGYTF.

The rearrangement uses TRBV18 and TRBJ2-1; 10 bases align to TRBD2. The germline V gene encodes CDR1 KGHSH and CDR2 LQKENI. Losses at the gene ends were 3 bases for V and 8 bases for J; bases not matched to a gene: 4. The CDR3 length is 14 residues. The CDR3 sequence is CASSPRLAGDEQFF. CDR3 nucleotide sequence: TGTGCCAGCTCACCCCGACTAGCGGGCGATGAGCAGTTCTTC.

In this sample, this clone turned up a few times. The V and J genes are TRBV6-4 and TRBJ2-3; D is undetermined. Trimming left V 2 bases short and J 0 bases short, with 6 bases between. Per the germline V gene, CDR1 is MRHNA and CDR2 is SNTAGT. The CDR3 sequence is 14 residues long. DNA of the CDR3: TGTGCCAGCAGTGACGGACGGAGCACAGATACGCAGTATTTT. The encoded protein is CASSDGRSTDTQYF.

This chain uses TRBV29-1 with TRBJ2-1; D unclear. Germline lookup yields CDR1 SQVTM and CDR2 ANQGSEA. Deletions cut 4 bases from V and 5 bases from J, with 3 bases between. There are 10 residues in the CDR3. CDR3 sequence reads: CSVAHNEQFF. The CDR3 coding sequence is TGCAGCGTTGCTCACAATGAGCAGTTCTTC.

The chain is built from TRBV7-8 and TRBJ1-2; maybe TRBD1 (6 bases). This CDR3 spans 14 amino acids. From germline, CDR1 is SGHVS and CDR2 FQNEAQ. Trimming took 5 bases from V and 6 from J, leaving 16 bases between them. CDR3 protein: CASSTSTGADGYTF. CDR3 sequence (DNA): TGTGCCAGCAGCACCTCGACAGGCGCTGATGGCTACACCTTC.

The chain has TRBV14 and TRBJ1-1, with 7 nucleotides matching TRBD1. The V gene end was trimmed by 4 bases and the J gene end by 3 bases; junction bases not matched to a gene: 8. Per the germline V gene, CDR1 is SGHDN and CDR2 is FVKESK. The CDR3 runs 15 residues. Here the CDR3 reads CASSRVQGTYTEAFF. CDR3 in DNA: TGTGCCAGCAGCCGCGTACAGGGGACTTACACTGAAGCTTTCTTT.

The J gene is TRBJ2-2, the V gene TRBV18; D ambiguous. Per germline, CDR1 KGHSH and CDR2 LQKENI. This CDR3 comprises 15 residues. Trimming removed 8 bases at V and 0 bases at J, with 13 bases between. The CDR3 loop reads CASRARASNTGELFF. CDR3 DNA: TGTGCCAGCCGCGCAAGGGCTTCGAACACCGGGGAGCTGTTTTTT. Full variable domain (remainder filled in from reference TRBV18 and TRBJ2-2): NAGVMQNPRHLVRRRGQEARLRCSPMKGHSHVYWYRQLPEEGLKFMVYLQKENIIDESGMPKERFSAEFPKEGPSILRIQQVVRGDSAAYFCASRARASNTGELFFGEGSRLTVL.

This clone was found a few times. This rearrangement joins TRBV11-1 to TRBJ2-2; no firm D call. Trimming pared 5 bases from V and 8 bases from J, leaving 12 bases between. Germline V lookup: CDR1 SGHAT, CDR2 FQDESV (reference sequence). This CDR3 has 13 amino acids. CDR3 sequence (DNA): TGTGCCAGCAGCCCCCTCCCTAGAGGGGAGCTGTTTTTT. This sequence encodes CASSPLPRGELFF. The whole variable domain, remainder taken from reference TRBV11-1 and TRBJ2-2, is EAEVAQSPRYKITEKSQAVAFWCDPISGHATLYWYRQILGQGPELLVQFQDESVVDDSQLPKDRFSAERLKGVDSTLKIQPAELGDSAMYLCASSPLPRGELFFGEGSRLTVL.

V is TRBV7-9 and J is TRBJ1-4, with a tentative D call TRBD1 (5 bases). The V end lost 5 bases, the J end lost 1 base, and 20 bases lay between the germline ends. The germline V gene encodes CDR1 SEHNR and CDR2 FQNEAQ (reference sequence). The CDR3 is made up of 18 amino acids. The CDR3 sequence is CASSQSQGGSRTNEKLFF. CDR3 in DNA: TGTGCCAGCAGCCAGAGCCAGGGAGGCAGTAGAACTAATGAAAAACTGTTTTTT.

This clone has just a few counts. The chain combines TRBV2 with TRBJ2-7, with no clear D. Trimming shortened V by 3 bases and J by 5 bases, and 5 bases separated the two germline ends. Germline values: CDR1 SNHLY, CDR2 FYNNEI. CDR3 length: 11 residues. The CDR3 DNA is TGTGCCAGCAGTGATAACAACGAGCAGTACTTC. This encodes CASSDNNEQYF.

This clone turned up a few times. The chain carries TRBV10-3 and TRBJ1-1; 8 bases map to TRBD1. Germline V gene sequence: CDR1 ENHRY, CDR2 SYGVKD. The J segment lost 2 bases and the V segment lost 3 bases, leaving 2 bases of the junction unmatched. The CDR3 sequence is 14 residues long. This CDR3 is CAISDDRGNTEAFF. CDR3 nucleotides: TGTGCCATCAGTGATGACAGGGGAAACACTGAAGCTTTCTTT.

The rearrangement links TRBV9 to TRBJ1-3, with 7 positions matching TRBD1. Per the germline V gene, CDR1 is SGDLS and CDR2 is YYNGEE. The CDR3 length is 14 residues. V trimming: 3 bases; J trimming: 5 bases; junction bases outside the gene matches: 5. The CDR3 region has the DNA TGTGCCAGCAGCGGATGGGACAGCAGAAACACCATATATTTT. This gives the protein CASSGWDSRNTIYF. Using reference TRBV9 and TRBJ1-3 for the parts outside the CDR3, the full variable domain is DSGVTQTPKHLITATGQRVTLRCSPRSGDLSVYWYQQSLDQGLQFLIQYYNGEERAKGNILERFSAQQFPDLHSELNLSSLELGDSALYFCASSGWDSRNTIYFGEGSWLTVV.

In the case of this clone: One end of the junction fails to match germline, which may point to a read error. The J gene is TRBJ2-4, the V gene TRBV7-2; TRBD2 matches at 11 bases. The CDR3 runs to 14 residues. Germline V lookup: CDR1 SGHTA, CDR2 FQGNSA. The CDR3 DNA follows: TGTGCCAGCAGCCTAGCGGGAGGAAGTAACATTCAGTACTTC. Amino acids: CASSLAGGSNIQYF. Full variable domain (remainder filled in from reference TRBV7-2 and TRBJ2-4): GAGVSQSPSNKVTEKGKDVELRCDPISGHTALYWYRQSLGQGLEFLIYFQGNSAPDKSGLPSDRFSAERTGGSVSTLTIQRTQQEDSAVYLCASSLAGGSNIQYFGAGTRLSVL.

The chain links TRBV7-9 to TRBJ1-2; D is unclear. The CDR3 spans 12 residues. CDR1 SEHNR and CDR2 FQNEAQ come from the germline V gene (reference sequence). V gave up 5 bases and J gave up 2 bases, with 6 bases separating them. CDR3 DNA sequence: TGTGCCAGCAGCCGGATAAACTATGGCTACACCTTC. Amino acid sequence: CASSRINYGYTF. Variable domain in full (rest from reference TRBV7-9 and TRBJ1-2): DTGVSQNPRHKITKRGQNVTFRCDPISEHNRLYWYRQTLGQGPEFLTYFQNEAQLEKSRLLSDRFSAERPKGSFSTLEIQRTEQGDSAMYLCASSRINYGYTFGSGTRLTVV.